This T cell receptor beta chain was profiled in a study of blood T cells in healthy people across ages. Study outcomes and limitations: Naive T cell percentage by flow cytometry tracked strongly with beta diversity.

Germline-derived CDR1 and CDR2 are LGHDT and YNNKEL (reference sequence). The CDR3 spans 13 residues. Trimming stripped 6 bases from V and 4 bases from J, with 12 bases between. Using a J-beta primer mix together with a sample-barcoded 5' primer, a second PCR was run for about 6 to 11 cycles. TCRdb redid the calling of the 5' RACE reads with MiXCR, one entry per CDR3 protein. The sample gives around 800,000 distinct CDR3 sequences, around half of which show up once; around 41% is in the top ten. Of note for this clonotype: Antigen specificity is unknown.

The V and J genes are TRBV3-1 and TRBJ1-1; perhaps TRBD1 as D (5 bases). The TCR comes from a man older than 75 in good health. What was sequenced was blood. CDR3 bases: TGTGCCAGCAGACCAGGGTGGGTCACTGAAGCTTTCTTT. Amino acid sequence: CASRPGWVTEAFF.